These 22 T cell receptor beta chains were sequenced from one sample in a study of T-cell reconstitution after alpha-beta-depleted transplantation in children. Unique molecular identifiers were incorporated during preparation of the TCRbeta library. TCRdb independently ran MiXCR on the PCR reads; one entry per CDR3 protein. The sample comprises some 600,000 distinct CDR3 sequences, approximately 17% of which are singletons, and 1.1% rests with the top ten. Sequencing was performed on PBMCs from the stem cell graft donor, taken from the stem cell graft. The receptors derive from a human donor who donated a stem cell graft to a child with acute myeloid leukemia.

The chain links TRBV20-1 to TRBJ1-6; D might be TRBD1 (5 bases). The CDR3 is 13 residues long. Trimming cost V 1 base and J 8 bases, with 9 bases left between them. The germline CDR1 and CDR2 sequences are DFQATT and SNEGSKA (reference sequence). For the CDR3, the DNA is TGCAGTGCTAGAGGCCCGGGGGATTCACCCCTCCACTTT. It encodes CSARGPGDSPLHF.

This clonotype was detected ten times or more. The rearrangement joins TRBV30 to TRBJ2-7, with a tentative D call TRBD1 (5 bases). Germline loops: CDR1 GTSNPN, CDR2 SVGIG (reference sequence). V lost 6 bases and J lost 3, with 9 bases in between. The CDR3 spans 11 residues. CDR3 residues: CACTTDYEQYF. The CDR3, as DNA: TGTGCCTGTACGACAGACTACGAGCAGTACTTC.

The chain is built from TRBV12-3 or TRBV12-4 and TRBJ1-5; perhaps TRBD1 as D (6 bases). Trimming took 4 bases from V and 1 from J, leaving 11 bases between them. The CDR3 has 15 amino acids. In nucleotides, the CDR3 is TGTGCCAGCAGTTCGTTTGGGGGCAGCAATCAGCCCCAGCATTTT. It codes for CASSSFGGSNQPQHF.

This clonotype was seen many times. V and J are TRBV30 and TRBJ1-1, with D uncertain. Germline V gives CDR1 GTSNPN, CDR2 SVGIG (reference sequence). The ends were cut back, 2 bases at V and 6 bases at J, with 10 bases in the middle. This CDR3 spans 12 amino acids. The CDR3 nucleotides are TGTGCCTGGAGTAGACGCGGCGCTGAAGCTTTCTTT. Translating gives CAWSRRGAEAFF.

This clonotype was counted a few times. CDR3 nucleotide sequence: TGTGCCAGCAGCTTAGGGACTAGAACAAATACGCAGTATTTT. Protein sequence: CASSLGTRTNTQYF. The chain has TRBV11-2 and TRBJ2-3, with 7 positions matching TRBD2. The CDR3 has 14 amino acids. J was trimmed by 7 bases and V by 1 base; bases with no gene match: 5. Germline V gene lookup returns CDR1 SGHAT and CDR2 FQNNGV.

The sample holds many counts of this clonotype. The chain uses TRBV20-1 and TRBJ1-1; D remains ambiguous. The CDR3 is made up of 11 amino acids. V lost 4 bases and J lost 5, with 8 bases in between. CDR1 is DFQATT and CDR2 is SNEGSKA in the germline V gene (reference sequence). The CDR3 is CSATRSTEAFF. The CDR3 region has the DNA TGCAGTGCTACCAGGAGTACTGAAGCTTTCTTT.

CDR3 residues: CSVAEGSEQYF. CDR3 sequence (DNA): TGCAGCGTTGCAGAAGGGAGCGAGCAGTACTTC. The chain couples TRBV29-1 to TRBJ2-7, with D tentatively TRBD2 (5 bases). Trimming took off 4 bases at V and 6 bases at J, with 10 bases between the two ends. Per germline, CDR1 SQVTM and CDR2 ANQGSEA. This CDR3 contains 11 residues.

This clonotype was found a few times. The V call is TRBV5-6, the J call TRBJ2-7; D gene unclear. V was trimmed by 0 bases and J by 2 bases, leaving 9 bases between them. The V gene's germline CDR1 is SGHDT and CDR2 YYEEEE. CDR3 size: 14 residues. In DNA form, the CDR3 reads TGTGCCAGCAGCTTGGGACTGAGAACCTACGAGCAGTACTTC. It specifies CASSLGLRTYEQYF.

V is TRBV7-2 and J is TRBJ2-3; perhaps D is TRBD1 or TRBD2 (5 bases each). The CDR3 is 12 residues long. V was cut by 1 base and J by 8 bases, with 7 bases left in between. Germline values: CDR1 SGHTA, CDR2 FQGNSA. The DNA of the CDR3 is TGTGCCAGCAGCTTAGGGGGGACTACGCAGTATTTT. Translation gives CASSLGGTTQYF.

The chain employs TRBV6-2 or TRBV6-3 and TRBJ2-2; D unclear. In germline, CDR1 is MNHEY, CDR2 SVGEGT. Between the trimmed V and J ends, which lost 3 bases and 4 bases, there was a span of 3 bases. The CDR3 is 12 residues long. CDR3 residues: CASSYATGELFF. In nucleotides, the CDR3 is TGTGCCAGCAGTTATGCCACCGGGGAGCTGTTTTTT.

This chain uses TRBV6-4 with TRBJ2-7; TRBD2 matches 16 bases. Germline-derived CDR1 and CDR2 are MRHNA and SNTAGT. The CDR3 extends over 15 amino acids. J was trimmed by 10 bases and V by 7 bases; bases with no gene match: 10. CDR3 region: CASTTGTSGGAAQYV. CDR3 nucleotides: TGTGCCAGCACTACCGGGACTAGCGGGGGGGCCGCACAGTACGTC.

This clonotype occurred many times. The chain carries TRBV20-1 and TRBJ1-2; tentatively, D is TRBD1 (5 bases). V lost 7 bases, J lost 6 bases, and 15 bases lay in between. CDR1 and CDR2 from the germline V gene are DFQATT and SNEGSKA (reference sequence). CDR3 length: 12 residues. The CDR3 sequence is CSGRDGGDGYTF. The CDR3 region has the DNA TGCAGTGGCAGGGATGGGGGAGATGGCTACACCTTC.

The rearrangement joins TRBV4-1 to TRBJ1-3; D unclear. V shed 4 bases and J shed 0 bases, with 16 bases lying between them. The CDR3 consists of 17 residues. CDR1 is MGHRA and CDR2 is YSYEKL in the germline V gene. In DNA form, the CDR3 reads TGCGCCAGCAGCCTCGACCCCCCCTCGAACTCTGGAAACACCATATATTTT. This gives the protein CASSLDPPSNSGNTIYF.

In its sample, this clonotype was seen a few times. The chain employs TRBV12-3 or TRBV12-4 and TRBJ2-2, with D perhaps TRBD1 (7 bases). The CDR3 runs to 15 residues. V was shortened by 11 bases and J by 1 base, with 17 bases between the two germline ends. Here the CDR3 reads CAGAGGLMNTGELFF. The CDR3 DNA is TGTGCCGGCGCAGGGGGACTTATGAACACCGGGGAGCTGTTTTTT.

This clonotype was observed a handful of times. The rearrangement uses TRBV5-1 and TRBJ2-1, with 11 nucleotides matching TRBD2. The ends lost 4 bases at V and 12 bases at J; junction bases unmatched: 15. The CDR3 has 16 amino acids. Germline assignment: CDR1 SGHRS and CDR2 YFSETQ. DNA of the CDR3: TGCGCCAGCAGCCCGGGTGGGCCTAGCGGGGGGAGGGTGCAGTTCTTC. Protein sequence: CASSPGGPSGGRVQFF. Full variable domain (outside the CDR3, taken from reference TRBV5-1 and TRBJ2-1): KAGVTQTPRYLIKTRGQQVTLSCSPISGHRSVSWYQQTPGQGLQFLFEYFSETQRNKGNFPGRFSGRQFSNSRSEMNVSTLELGDSALYLCASSPGGPSGGRVQFFGPGTRLTVL.

This clonotype has ten or more counts. The rearrangement links TRBV7-3 to TRBJ2-2, with D unresolved. V was cut by 5 bases and J by 5 bases, with 6 bases left in between. The CDR3 runs 12 residues. From germline, CDR1 is SGHTA and CDR2 FQGTGA. The CDR3 here is CASSRLTGELFF. The CDR3 DNA follows: TGTGCCAGCAGCCGGTTAACCGGGGAGCTGTTTTTT.

Written as DNA, the CDR3 is TGCAGTGCTGGGTCCGGGACAGGGGCTTTGGATGAGCAGTTCTTC. Its protein product is CSAGSGTGALDEQFF. This chain joins TRBV20-1 and TRBJ2-1; 10 bases align to TRBD1. Looked up from germline, CDR1 is DFQATT and CDR2 is SNEGSKA (reference sequence). Trimming took 5 bases from V and 8 from J; bases not matched to a gene: 12. The CDR3 extends over 15 amino acids.

The chain couples TRBV7-2 to TRBJ2-5; 9 positions agree with TRBD2. Germline V gives CDR1 SGHTA, CDR2 FQGNSA. V lost 10 bases and J lost 5; bases outside the gene matches: 14. The CDR3 is 15 residues long. The CDR3 reads CATGIAGARGETQYF. The CDR3 DNA reads as TGTGCCACCGGAATAGCGGGGGCAAGAGGGGAGACCCAGTACTTC. Using reference TRBV7-2 and TRBJ2-5 for the parts outside the CDR3, the full variable domain is GAGVSQSPSNKVTEKGKDVELRCDPISGHTALYWYRQSLGQGLEFLIYFQGNSAPDKSGLPSDRFSAERTGGSVSTLTIQRTQQEDSAVYLCATGIAGARGETQYFGPGTRLLVL.

The table lists this clonotype with a few counts. V and J are TRBV7-2 and TRBJ2-3; TRBD2 agrees at 8 bases. This CDR3 contains 16 residues. CDR1 is SGHTA and CDR2 is FQGNSA in the germline V gene. V lost 2 bases and J lost 8; bases outside the gene matches: 12. CDR3 coding DNA: TGTGCCAGCAGCTTAATCCCCCCCGGGAGGGTTGGTACGCAGTATTTT. It translates to CASSLIPPGRVGTQYF.

There are many counts of this clonotype. The chain uses TRBV20-1 and TRBJ1-4; D unresolved. CDR3 size: 11 residues. Trimming shortened V by 3 bases and J by 8 bases, and 7 bases separated the two germline ends. Germline V lookup: CDR1 DFQATT, CDR2 SNEGSKA (reference sequence). CDR3 sequence reads: CSARGGEKLFF. DNA of the CDR3: TGCAGTGCTAGGGGTGGAGAAAAACTGTTTTTT.

This clonotype was observed a few times. This chain joins TRBV6-5 and TRBJ2-2, with 9 bases fitting TRBD1. The CDR3 runs to 18 residues. Germline-derived CDR1 and CDR2 are MNHEY and SVGAGI. Trimming removed 4 bases from V and 1 base from J; junction bases left unmatched: 10. CDR3 loop: CASSSDLRTGVNTGELFF. The CDR3 coding sequence is TGTGCCAGCAGTTCCGACCTCCGGACAGGGGTGAACACCGGGGAGCTGTTTTTT.

This clonotype has at least ten counts. V is TRBV20-1 and J is TRBJ1-1; 8 bases align to TRBD1. This CDR3 comprises 14 residues. V lost 6 bases, J lost 0 bases, and 6 bases stayed unmatched. Germline V gene data show CDR1 as DFQATT and CDR2 as SNEGSKA (reference sequence). The CDR3 DNA is TGCAGTGCAATCAGGGGGCGCATGAACACTGAAGCTTTCTTT. Translating it yields CSAIRGRMNTEAFF.